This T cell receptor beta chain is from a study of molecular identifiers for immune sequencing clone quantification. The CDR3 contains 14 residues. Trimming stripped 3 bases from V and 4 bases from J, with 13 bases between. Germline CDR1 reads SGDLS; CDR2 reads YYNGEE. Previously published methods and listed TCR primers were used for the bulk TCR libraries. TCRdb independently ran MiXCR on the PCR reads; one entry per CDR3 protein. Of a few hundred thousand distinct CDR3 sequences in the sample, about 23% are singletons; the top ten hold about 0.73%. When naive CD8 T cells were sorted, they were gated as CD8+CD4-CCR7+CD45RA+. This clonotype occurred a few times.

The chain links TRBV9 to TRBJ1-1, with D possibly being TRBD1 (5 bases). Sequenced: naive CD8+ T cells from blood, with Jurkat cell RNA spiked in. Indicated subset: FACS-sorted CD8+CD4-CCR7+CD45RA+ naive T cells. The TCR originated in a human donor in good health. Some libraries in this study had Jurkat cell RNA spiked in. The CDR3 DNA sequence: TGTGCCAGCAGCGCAACCCCTGGGGGCACTGAAGCTTTCTTT. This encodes CASSATPGGTEAFF.